The clone carrying this TCR beta chain turned up a few times. Its antigen is still unknown. The germline gene is not matched at one end of the junction; a read error may be the cause. TCRdb re-called the 5' RACE reads with MiXCR, one entry per CDR3 protein. The sample contains about 360,000 distinct CDR3 sequences, over 5% of which appear only once. CDR3 length equals 17 residues. Germline CDR1 and CDR2: SGHTA and FQGNSA. This sample is part of a study of T cells after yellow fever vaccination. Overall study context: Fractions containing few cells were prepared with SMART-Seq v4 Ultra Low Input.

Study outcomes and limitations: Most primary-vaccination clones recurred post-booster (more than 95% CD4, more than 85% CD8). From the bulk population, abundant clonotypes could contaminate and appear within FACS-sorted repertoires. The study found a weaker secondary response that peaked faster, day 5 versus 15.

The chain uses TRBV7-2 and TRBJ2-6; 11 bases match TRBD2. Sequencing was performed on PBMCs, taken 5 days after the yellow fever booster vaccination. The clonotype was recovered from a man aged 30 to 39 who received the YFV17D yellow fever vaccine. The CDR3 is CASSIAGGSSGANVLTF. The CDR3 coding sequence is TGTGCCAGCAGCATAGCGGGAGGGAGCTCTGGGGCCAACGTCCTGACTTTC. Supplemented by reference TRBV7-2 and TRBJ2-6, the full variable domain reads GAGVSQSPSNKVTEKGKDVELRCDPISGHTALYWYRQSLGQGLEFLIYFQGNSAPDKSGLPSDRFSAERTGGSVSTLTIQRTQQEDSAVYLCASSIAGGSSGANVLTFGAGSRLTVL.